The 5 T cell receptor beta chains below come from one sample, sequenced in a study of graft-versus-host responses after intestinal transplantation (dated by TCRdb to the early 2020s). The intended sense of this specimen's time point label: cells obtained before transplantation from donor or recipient. These receptors' antigens are unknown. Libraries came from the immunoSEQ multiplex PCR assay. TCRdb took this table from immuneACCESS and kept in-frame rearrangements with V and J called. Such tables lack part of the clones; where checked against another copy, unresolved V genes explain under half of the gap, and the rest is unexplained. The sample table records more than 90,000 clones; approximately 92% of these occur just once. The top ten clonotypes cover less than 0.6% of the sample. The sample here was unstimulated CD8+ T cells sorted from spleen or lymph node cells, taken before intestinal transplant. The receptors were gathered from a human donor who received an intestinal transplant.

This sequence joins TRBV9 and TRBJ1-2; 12 nucleotides match TRBD1. V dropped 3 bases and J dropped 6; count of bases not matched to a gene: 3. Germline CDR1 is SGDLS and CDR2 is YYNGEE. The CDR3 has 14 amino acids. The CDR3 DNA reads TGTGCCAGCAGCGCGGGGACAGGGGGCGATGGCTACACCTTC. Protein product: CASSAGTGGDGYTF.

This sequence joins TRBV5-1 and TRBJ2-7; tentatively, D is TRBD1 (6 bases). The CDR3 loop spans 15 amino acids. V was trimmed by 0 bases and J by 4 bases, leaving 14 bases between them. Germline CDR1 reads SGHRS; CDR2 reads YFSETQ. CDR3 in DNA: TGCGCCAGCAGCTTGGGATACAGGGAATCATACGAGCAGTACTTC. Its protein product is CASSLGYRESYEQYF.

The gene calls are TRBV30 and TRBJ2-5; 11 bases are shared with TRBD1. The CDR3 is made up of 18 amino acids. Per germline, CDR1 GTSNPN and CDR2 SVGIG (reference sequence). V was clipped by 1 base and J by 0 bases; unmatched bases: 10. The CDR3 spells CAWSGGFPGQGDQETQYF. CDR3 bases: TGTGCCTGGAGTGGGGGGTTCCCGGGACAGGGGGACCAAGAGACCCAGTACTTC.

The J gene is TRBJ2-3, the V gene TRBV9, with 10 bases that match TRBD2. The CDR3 is made up of 16 amino acids. Germline V gene sequence: CDR1 SGDLS, CDR2 YYNGEE. Trimming took 0 bases from V and 5 from J; bases not matched to a gene: 6. CDR3 loop: CASSVGTSGYKDTQYF. The CDR3 nucleotides read TGTGCCAGCAGCGTAGGGACTAGCGGCTACAAAGATACGCAGTATTTT.

The CDR3 sequence: CASSSRDRVETQYF. CDR3 DNA: TGTGCCAGCAGCTCAAGAGACAGGGTCGAGACCCAGTACTTC. The chain has TRBV13 and TRBJ2-5; 7 bases map to TRBD1. The CDR3 is 14 residues long. Germline trimming cut 4 bases from V and 5 bases from J; bases unmatched to any gene: 7. Per germline, CDR1 PRHDT and CDR2 FYEKMQ (reference sequence).